This TCR beta chain emerged from a study of cytomegalovirus exposure and HLA in healthy donors. Study-wide results and caveats: A missense variant in DCLRE1C was later tied to TCR beta V- and J-gene trimming. Most TCR sequences were uncommon, yet certain public TCRs appeared in many donors. In a later analysis, at a false discovery rate of 0.05, under 20,000 TCR beta sequences matched HLA alleles.

The PCR contained 60 Vbeta and 13 Jbeta primers. Some clones are missing from TCRdb's copy, which holds only in-frame ones; the method was immunoSEQ multiplex PCR. Its table lists 150,000 or so clones. Trimming cost V 5 bases and J 7 bases, with 11 bases left between them. This CDR3 region has 11 residues. Germline-derived CDR1 and CDR2 are DFQATT and SNEGSKA (reference sequence). On this clone itself: Its antigen is as yet unknown.

Sample: PBMCs. The chain has TRBV20-1 and TRBJ1-2, with D tentatively TRBD1 (5 bases). The origin of this receptor is a woman aged 45 to 65 in good health and CMV-seronegative. CDR3 in amino acids: CSALKDSGYTF. The CDR3 region has the DNA TGCAGTGCTCTTAAAGACAGTGGCTACACCTTC.